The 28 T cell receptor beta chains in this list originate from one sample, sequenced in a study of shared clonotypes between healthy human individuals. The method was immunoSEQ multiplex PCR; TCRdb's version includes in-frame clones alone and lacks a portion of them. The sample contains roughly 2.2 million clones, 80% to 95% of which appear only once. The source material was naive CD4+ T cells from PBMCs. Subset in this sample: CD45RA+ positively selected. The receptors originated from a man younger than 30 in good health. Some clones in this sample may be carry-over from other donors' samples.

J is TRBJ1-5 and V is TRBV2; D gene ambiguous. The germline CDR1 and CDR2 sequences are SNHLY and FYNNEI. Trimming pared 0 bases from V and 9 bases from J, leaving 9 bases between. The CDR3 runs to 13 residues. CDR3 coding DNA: TGTGCCAGCAGTGAAGCGCCAAGATTGCCCCAGCATTTT. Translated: CASSEAPRLPQHF.

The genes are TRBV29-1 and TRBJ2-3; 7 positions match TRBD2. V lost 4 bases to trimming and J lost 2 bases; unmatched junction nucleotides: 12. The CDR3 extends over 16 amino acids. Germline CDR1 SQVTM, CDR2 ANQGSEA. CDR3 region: CSVARHSGASTDTQYF. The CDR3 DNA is TGCAGCGTTGCCCGCCACAGCGGGGCTTCCACAGATACGCAGTATTTT.

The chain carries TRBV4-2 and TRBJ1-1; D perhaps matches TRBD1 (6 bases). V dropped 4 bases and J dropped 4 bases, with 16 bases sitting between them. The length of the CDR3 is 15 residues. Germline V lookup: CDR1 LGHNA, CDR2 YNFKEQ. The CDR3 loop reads CASSLRGTTGTEAFF. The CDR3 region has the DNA TGTGCCAGCAGCCTTAGGGGGACCACGGGCACTGAAGCTTTCTTT.

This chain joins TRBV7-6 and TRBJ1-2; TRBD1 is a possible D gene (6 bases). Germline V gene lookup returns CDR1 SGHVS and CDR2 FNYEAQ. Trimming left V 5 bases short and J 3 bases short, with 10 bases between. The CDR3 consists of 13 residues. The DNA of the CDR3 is TGTGCCAGCAGCCCGACAGGAGACTATGGCTACACCTTC. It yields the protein CASSPTGDYGYTF.

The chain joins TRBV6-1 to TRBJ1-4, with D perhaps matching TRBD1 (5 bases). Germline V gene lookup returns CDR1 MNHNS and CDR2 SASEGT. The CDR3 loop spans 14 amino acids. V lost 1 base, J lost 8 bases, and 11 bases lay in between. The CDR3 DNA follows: TGTGCCAGCAGTGAAGAGGGGTTCCGGGAAAAACTGTTTTTT. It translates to CASSEEGFREKLFF.

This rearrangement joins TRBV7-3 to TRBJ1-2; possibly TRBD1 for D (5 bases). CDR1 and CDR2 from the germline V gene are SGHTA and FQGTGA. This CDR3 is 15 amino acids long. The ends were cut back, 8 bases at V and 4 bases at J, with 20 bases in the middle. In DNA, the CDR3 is TGTGCCAGCGGGGAGGGGTCCAAGAGAGCCTATGGCTACACCTTC. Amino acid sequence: CASGEGSKRAYGYTF. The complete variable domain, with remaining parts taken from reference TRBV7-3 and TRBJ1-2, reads GAGVSQTPSNKVTEKGKYVELRCDPISGHTALYWYRQSLGQGPEFLIYFQGTGAADDSGLPNDRFFAVRPEGSVSTLKIQRTERGDSAVYLCASGEGSKRAYGYTFGSGTRLTVV.

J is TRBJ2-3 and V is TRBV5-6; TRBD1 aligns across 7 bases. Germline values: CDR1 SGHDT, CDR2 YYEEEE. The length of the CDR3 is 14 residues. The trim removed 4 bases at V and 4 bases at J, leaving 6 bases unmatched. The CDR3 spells CASSPDRAADTQYF. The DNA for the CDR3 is TGTGCCAGCAGCCCAGACAGGGCAGCAGATACGCAGTATTTT.

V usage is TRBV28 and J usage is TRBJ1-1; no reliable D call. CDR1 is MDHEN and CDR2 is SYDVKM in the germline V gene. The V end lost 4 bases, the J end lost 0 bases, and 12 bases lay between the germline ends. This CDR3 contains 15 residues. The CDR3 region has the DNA TGTGCCAGCAGTTACCCCGGCGGGATGAACACTGAAGCTTTCTTT. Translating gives CASSYPGGMNTEAFF.

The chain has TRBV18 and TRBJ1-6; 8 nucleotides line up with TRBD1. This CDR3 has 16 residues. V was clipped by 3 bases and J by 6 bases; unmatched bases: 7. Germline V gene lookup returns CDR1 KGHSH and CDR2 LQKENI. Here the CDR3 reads CASSPGQGASNSPLHF. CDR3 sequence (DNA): TGTGCCAGCTCACCCGGGCAGGGGGCGAGTAATTCACCCCTCCACTTT.

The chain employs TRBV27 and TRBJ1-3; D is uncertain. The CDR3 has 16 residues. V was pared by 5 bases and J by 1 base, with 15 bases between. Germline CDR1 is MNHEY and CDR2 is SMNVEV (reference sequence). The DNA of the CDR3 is TGTGCCAGCAGTCCTTGGACCGCTGGGTCTGGAAACACCATATATTTT. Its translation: CASSPWTAGSGNTIYF.

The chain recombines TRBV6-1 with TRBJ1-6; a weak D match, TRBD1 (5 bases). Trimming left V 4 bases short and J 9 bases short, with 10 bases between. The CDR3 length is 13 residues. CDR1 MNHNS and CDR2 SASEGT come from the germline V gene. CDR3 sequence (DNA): TGTGCCAGCAGTGCCGGGACTCCTTCACCCCTCCACTTT. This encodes CASSAGTPSPLHF.

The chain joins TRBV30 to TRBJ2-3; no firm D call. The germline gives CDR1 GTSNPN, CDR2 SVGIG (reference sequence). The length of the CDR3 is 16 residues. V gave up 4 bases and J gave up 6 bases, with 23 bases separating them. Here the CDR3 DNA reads TGTGCCTGGACACTCGGGTCGGCTTCTCTAGGCGATACGCAGTATTTT. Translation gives CAWTLGSASLGDTQYF.

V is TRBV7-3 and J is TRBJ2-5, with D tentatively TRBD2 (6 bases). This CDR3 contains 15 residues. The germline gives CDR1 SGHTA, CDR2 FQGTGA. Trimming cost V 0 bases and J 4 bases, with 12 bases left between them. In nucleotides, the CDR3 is TGTGCCAGCAGCTTAACGGGGGGTACGGGAGAGACCCAGTACTTC. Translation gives CASSLTGGTGETQYF. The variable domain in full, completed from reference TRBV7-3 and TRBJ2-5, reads GAGVSQTPSNKVTEKGKYVELRCDPISGHTALYWYRQSLGQGPEFLIYFQGTGAADDSGLPNDRFFAVRPEGSVSTLKIQRTERGDSAVYLCASSLTGGTGETQYFGPGTRLLVL.

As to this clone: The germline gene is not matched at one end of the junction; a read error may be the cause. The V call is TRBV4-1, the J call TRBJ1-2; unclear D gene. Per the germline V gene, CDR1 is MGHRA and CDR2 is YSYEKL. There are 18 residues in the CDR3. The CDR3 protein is CASSQERAPGDTNCGYTF. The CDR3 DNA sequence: TGCGCCAGCAGCCAAGAGCGGGCCCCGGGAGATACGAACTGTGGCTACACCTTC.

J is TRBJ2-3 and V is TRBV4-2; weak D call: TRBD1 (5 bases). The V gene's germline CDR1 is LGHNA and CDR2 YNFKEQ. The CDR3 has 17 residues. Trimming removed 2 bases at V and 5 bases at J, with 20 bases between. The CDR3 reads CASSQWGQTGMGDTQYF. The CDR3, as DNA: TGTGCCAGCAGCCAATGGGGCCAGACTGGAATGGGAGATACGCAGTATTTT.

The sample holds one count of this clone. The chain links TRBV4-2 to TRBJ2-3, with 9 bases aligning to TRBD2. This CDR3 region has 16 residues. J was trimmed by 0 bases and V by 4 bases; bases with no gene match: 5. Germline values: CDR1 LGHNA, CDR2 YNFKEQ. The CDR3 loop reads CASSRPTSGSTDTQYF. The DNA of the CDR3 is TGTGCCAGCAGCCGACCGACTAGCGGAAGCACAGATACGCAGTATTTT.

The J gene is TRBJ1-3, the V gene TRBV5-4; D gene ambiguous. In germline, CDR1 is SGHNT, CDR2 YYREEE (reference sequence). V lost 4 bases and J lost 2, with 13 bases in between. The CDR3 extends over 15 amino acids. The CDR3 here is CASSGDIWTGNTIYF. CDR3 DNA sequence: TGTGCCAGCAGCGGCGACATATGGACTGGAAACACCATATATTTT.

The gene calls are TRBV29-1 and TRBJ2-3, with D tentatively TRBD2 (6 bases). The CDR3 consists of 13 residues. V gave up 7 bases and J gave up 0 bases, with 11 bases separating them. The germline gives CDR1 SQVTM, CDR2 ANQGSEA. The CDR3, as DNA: TGCAGCGCCGGAGGGCGGAGCACAGATACGCAGTATTTT. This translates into CSAGGRSTDTQYF.

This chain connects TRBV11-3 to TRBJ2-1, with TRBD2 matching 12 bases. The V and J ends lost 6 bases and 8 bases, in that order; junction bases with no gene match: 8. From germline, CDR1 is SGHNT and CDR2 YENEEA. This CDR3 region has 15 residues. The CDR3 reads CASSRRLAGVDEQFF. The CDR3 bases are TGTGCCAGCAGTCGTAGACTAGCGGGGGTCGATGAGCAGTTCTTC.

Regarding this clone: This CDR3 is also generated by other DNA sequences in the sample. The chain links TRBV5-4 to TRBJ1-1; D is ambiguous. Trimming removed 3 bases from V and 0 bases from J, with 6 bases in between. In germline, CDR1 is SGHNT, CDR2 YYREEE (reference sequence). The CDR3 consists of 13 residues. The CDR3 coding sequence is TGTGCCAGCAGCTCCCGGATGAACACTGAAGCTTTCTTT. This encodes CASSSRMNTEAFF.

The CDR3 here is CASSRQYSYEQYF. The CDR3 DNA is TGTGCCAGCAGCCGTCAATACTCCTACGAGCAGTACTTC. This chain uses TRBV27 with TRBJ2-7, with unresolved D. The germline V and J ends were trimmed by 6 bases and 0 bases, with 9 bases remaining between them. CDR3 length equals 13 residues. The germline V gene encodes CDR1 MNHEY and CDR2 SMNVEV (reference sequence).

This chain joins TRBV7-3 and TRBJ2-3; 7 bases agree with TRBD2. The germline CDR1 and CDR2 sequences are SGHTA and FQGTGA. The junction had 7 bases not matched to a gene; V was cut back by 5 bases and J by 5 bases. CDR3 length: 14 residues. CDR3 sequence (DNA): TGTGCCAGCAGCCCTGGGGTAGCGGGAGATACGCAGTATTTT. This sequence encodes CASSPGVAGDTQYF.

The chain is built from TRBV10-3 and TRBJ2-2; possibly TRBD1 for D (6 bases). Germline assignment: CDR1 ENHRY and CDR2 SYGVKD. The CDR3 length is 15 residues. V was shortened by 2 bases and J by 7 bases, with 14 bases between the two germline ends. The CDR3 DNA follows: TGTGCCATCAGTGAGCGCGGACAGTCGGGCGGGGAGCTGTTTTTT. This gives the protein CAISERGQSGGELFF.

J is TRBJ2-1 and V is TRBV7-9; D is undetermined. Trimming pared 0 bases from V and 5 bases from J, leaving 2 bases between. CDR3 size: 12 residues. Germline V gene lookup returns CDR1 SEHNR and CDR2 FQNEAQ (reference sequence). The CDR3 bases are TGTGCCAGCAGCTTAGCCGACAATGAGCAGTTCTTC. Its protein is CASSLADNEQFF.

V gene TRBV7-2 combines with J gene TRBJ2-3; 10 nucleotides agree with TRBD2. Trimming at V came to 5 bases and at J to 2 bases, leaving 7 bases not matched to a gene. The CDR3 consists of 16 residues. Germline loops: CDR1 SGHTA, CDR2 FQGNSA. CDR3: CASSTPAGGNTDTQYF. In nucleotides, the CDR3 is TGTGCCAGCAGCACGCCAGCGGGAGGGAACACAGATACGCAGTATTTT.

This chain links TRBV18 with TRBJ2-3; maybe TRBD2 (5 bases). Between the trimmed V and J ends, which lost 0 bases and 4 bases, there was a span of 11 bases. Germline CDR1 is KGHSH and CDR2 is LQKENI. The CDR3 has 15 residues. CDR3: CASSPPGLAADTQYF. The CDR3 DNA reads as TGTGCCAGCTCACCACCGGGCCTAGCAGCAGATACGCAGTATTTT.

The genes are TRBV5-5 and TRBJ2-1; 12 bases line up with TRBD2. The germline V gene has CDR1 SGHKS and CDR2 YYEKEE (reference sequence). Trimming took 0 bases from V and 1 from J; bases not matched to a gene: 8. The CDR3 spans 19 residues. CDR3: CASSLARLAGVVSYNEQFF. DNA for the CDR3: TGTGCCAGCAGCTTGGCGCGACTAGCGGGAGTAGTATCCTACAATGAGCAGTTCTTC.

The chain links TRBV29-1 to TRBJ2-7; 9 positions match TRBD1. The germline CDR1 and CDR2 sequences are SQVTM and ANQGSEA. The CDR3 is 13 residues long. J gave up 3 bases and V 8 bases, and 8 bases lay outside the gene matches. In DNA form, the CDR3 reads TGCAGCACACGACAGGGGGACTACTACGAGCAGTACTTC. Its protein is CSTRQGDYYEQYF.